This passage covers 9 T cell receptor beta chains from one sample sequenced in a study of OX40 agonist ivuxolimab in advanced cancers. Sequencing used immunoSEQ multiplex PCR; TCRdb keeps in-frame clones, though not all of them. The sample lists fewer than 95,000 clones; about 81% were seen once. Source: CD4+ or CD8+ T cells sorted from blood, taken in a trial of the OX40 agonist ivuxolimab. Every receptor here comes from an adult with an advanced solid tumor such as melanoma, head and neck, liver or kidney cancer.

The DNA of the CDR3 is TGTGCCAGCAGCTTAGCGTTTTTTCTAGGGGCACCGAGCTCCTACGAGCAGTACTTC. This encodes CASSLAFFLGAPSSYEQYF. This sequence joins TRBV11-1 and TRBJ2-7, with D possibly TRBD1 on 5 matching bases. Germline V gives CDR1 SGHAT, CDR2 FQDESV (reference sequence). V shed 0 bases and J shed 0 bases, with 21 bases lying between them. The CDR3 has 19 residues.

The chain links TRBV28 to TRBJ2-7, with TRBD2 identical over 14 bases. The CDR3 is 15 amino acids. Per germline, CDR1 MDHEN and CDR2 SYDVKM. J was trimmed by 1 base and V by 5 bases; bases with no gene match: 1. In DNA form, the CDR3 reads TGTGCCAGCAGTCGGACTAGCGGGGGGTCCTACGAGCAGTACGTC. Translating gives CASSRTSGGSYEQYV.

This chain uses TRBV10-3 with TRBJ2-1; no firm D call. The CDR3 sequence is 11 residues long. Trimming removed 10 bases at V and 4 bases at J, with 8 bases between. The germline gives CDR1 ENHRY, CDR2 SYGVKD. The CDR3 reads CATEGYNEQFF. CDR3 nucleotides: TGTGCCACCGAAGGGTACAATGAGCAGTTCTTC.

This clone appeared a single time. The J gene is TRBJ2-1, the V gene TRBV19; maybe TRBD2 (7 bases). The CDR3 length is 16 residues. The germline V gene encodes CDR1 LNHDA and CDR2 SQIVND (reference sequence). V was pared by 7 bases and J by 2 bases, with 18 bases between. CDR3 loop: CASTFGSGGPYNEQFF. The CDR3 bases are TGTGCCAGTACCTTCGGGTCGGGGGGCCCCTACAATGAGCAGTTCTTC. Together with reference TRBV19 and TRBJ2-1, the CDR3 gives the full variable domain: DGGITQSPKYLFRKEGQNVTLSCEQNLNHDAMYWYRQDPGQGLRLIYYSQIVNDFQKGDIAEGYSVSREKKESFPLTVTSAQKNPTAFYLCASTFGSGGPYNEQFFGPGTRLTVL.

In its sample, this clone was seen once. J is TRBJ2-7 and V is TRBV15; 10 positions match TRBD2. Trimming cost V 0 bases and J 4 bases; bases outside gene matches: 24. In germline, CDR1 is LNHNV, CDR2 YYDKDF (reference sequence). CDR3 length: 22 residues. The chain's CDR3 is CATSRDRSLGPYLAGVGYEQYF. The CDR3 region has the DNA TGTGCCACCAGCAGAGATCGTTCACTCGGACCTTACCTAGCGGGAGTCGGGTACGAGCAGTACTTC.

The CDR3 reads CASSQVPGGTNEKLFF. The CDR3 region has the DNA TGCGCCAGCAGCCAAGTCCCCGGGGGAACTAATGAAAAACTGTTTTTT. This chain connects TRBV4-1 to TRBJ1-4; D is possibly TRBD1 (5 bases). Germline-derived CDR1 and CDR2 are MGHRA and YSYEKL. The CDR3 spans 16 residues. V dropped 1 base and J dropped 1 base, with 10 bases sitting between them.

The chain recombines TRBV28 with TRBJ2-5; D gene ambiguous. V gave up 8 bases and J gave up 1 base, with 11 bases separating them. Per germline, CDR1 MDHEN and CDR2 SYDVKM. The CDR3 sequence is 13 residues long. CDR3 in amino acids: CASGRLGQETQYF. In DNA form, the CDR3 reads TGTGCCAGCGGTAGATTGGGCCAAGAGACCCAGTACTTC.

The J gene is TRBJ2-1, the V gene TRBV4-2; no reliable D call. Germline loops: CDR1 LGHNA, CDR2 YNFKEQ. The V and J ends lost 1 base and 7 bases respectively, with 14 bases between them. The CDR3 runs to 15 residues. CDR3 sequence: CASSQGPSLSNEQFF. CDR3 nucleotides: TGTGCCAGCAGCCAAGGTCCTAGTTTAAGTAATGAGCAGTTCTTC.

The genes are TRBV5-6 and TRBJ2-7, with 9 nucleotides matching TRBD2. V shed 3 bases, J shed 5 bases, and the junction held 15 bases outside the gene matches. The germline V gene encodes CDR1 SGHDT and CDR2 YYEEEE. The CDR3 runs to 17 residues. CDR3 nucleotide sequence: TGTGCCAGCAGCTCGTCGACTAGCGGACTCCTCGGCCACGAGCAGTACTTC. This gives the protein CASSSSTSGLLGHEQYF.